Following are 30 T cell receptor beta chains from one sample sequenced in a study of cytomegalovirus exposure and HLA in healthy donors. Primers: 60 Vbeta forward and 13 Jbeta reverse. Data came from immunoSEQ multiplex PCR; TCRdb stores just in-frame clones and leaves some out. The sample yields approximately 150,000 clones, around 80% seen once. The specimen was PBMCs. Every receptor here comes from a man aged 35 to 55 in good health and CMV-seronegative.

The chain uses TRBV5-1 and TRBJ1-1, with a weak D call TRBD1 (6 bases). This CDR3 spans 14 amino acids. Trimming shortened V by 6 bases and J by 1 base, and 13 bases separated the two germline ends. CDR1 and CDR2 from the germline V gene are SGHRS and YFSETQ. This CDR3 is CASTDSYQNTEAFF. DNA for the CDR3: TGCGCCAGCACGGACAGCTATCAGAACACTGAAGCTTTCTTT.

The rearrangement links TRBV10-3 to TRBJ1-3; D unresolved. V was clipped by 3 bases and J by 7 bases, with 13 bases between them. The CDR3 consists of 14 residues. The germline gives CDR1 ENHRY, CDR2 SYGVKD. The CDR3 region has the DNA TGTGCCATCAGTGACCTTTTGGGCCAGAACACCATATATTTT. Its protein is CAISDLLGQNTIYF.

This clone turned up a few times. This sequence joins TRBV6-5 and TRBJ1-1, with 8 nucleotides matching TRBD1. This CDR3 contains 12 residues. The junction had 2 bases not matched to a gene; V was cut back by 5 bases and J by 6 bases. Germline-derived CDR1 and CDR2 are MNHEY and SVGAGI. The DNA of the CDR3 is TGTGCCAGCAGTGGACAGGGCTCTGAAGCTTTCTTT. This codes for CASSGQGSEAFF.

This clone appeared a single time. In DNA, the CDR3 is TGTGCCAGCAGCCCCGGGGAGACTATCTATGGCTACACCTTC. It specifies CASSPGETIYGYTF. The chain carries TRBV11-2 and TRBJ1-2; D is uncertain. Trimming removed 5 bases at V and 4 bases at J, with 14 bases between. Germline CDR1 reads SGHAT; CDR2 reads FQNNGV. This CDR3 has 14 residues.

Only one count was recorded for this clone. The V call is TRBV5-1, the J call TRBJ2-7; TRBD1 matches at 8 bases. Unmatched junction bases numbered 9, after V lost 4 bases and J lost 6 bases. The CDR3 is made up of 14 amino acids. Germline V gene sequence: CDR1 SGHRS, CDR2 YFSETQ. The CDR3 reads CASSQAGGSREQYF. In nucleotides, the CDR3 is TGCGCCAGCAGCCAAGCAGGGGGCTCCCGCGAGCAGTACTTC.

J is TRBJ2-1 and V is TRBV6-5; 16 bases align to TRBD2. The CDR3 is 15 residues long. Germline V gives CDR1 MNHEY, CDR2 SVGAGI. V was clipped by 6 bases and J by 8 bases; unmatched bases: 4. The CDR3: CASRGTSGGAYEQFF. CDR3 bases: TGTGCCAGCAGGGGGACTAGCGGGGGGGCCTATGAGCAGTTCTTC.

V usage is TRBV29-1 and J usage is TRBJ1-2; possible D gene TRBD1, 5 bases. V was pared by 0 bases and J by 5 bases, with 19 bases between. Per germline, CDR1 SQVTM and CDR2 ANQGSEA. The CDR3 totals 16 residues. The CDR3 spells CSVEDLYGSGGYGYTF. The CDR3 bases are TGCAGCGTTGAAGATCTATACGGGTCTGGGGGGTATGGCTACACCTTC.

The chain combines TRBV6-5 with TRBJ2-3, with 7 bases that match TRBD1. The junction had 5 bases not matched to a gene; V was cut back by 1 base and J by 1 base. Per germline, CDR1 MNHEY and CDR2 SVGAGI. This CDR3 region has 16 residues. Here the CDR3 reads CASSYLTGSGTDTQYF. The CDR3 DNA reads TGTGCCAGCAGTTACTTGACAGGGTCGGGCACAGATACGCAGTATTTT.

This clone came up once. The chain employs TRBV7-2 and TRBJ1-2, with 8 positions matching TRBD1. This CDR3 is 15 amino acids long. V gave up 5 bases and J gave up 4 bases; unmatched junction bases: 9. The V gene's germline CDR1 is SGHTA and CDR2 FQGNSA. CDR3 coding DNA: TGTGCCAGCAGCAAAGACAGGGGCCAACTCTATGGCTACACCTTC. Translated: CASSKDRGQLYGYTF.

CDR3 nucleotide sequence: TGCGCCAGCAGCCAAGATGGAATGGTCACAGGGGGCCGACCCCAGCATTTT. This translates into CASSQDGMVTGGRPQHF. The chain carries TRBV4-1 and TRBJ1-5; 9 bases line up with TRBD1. The germline CDR1 and CDR2 sequences are MGHRA and YSYEKL. V trimming: 0 bases; J trimming: 10 bases; junction bases outside the gene matches: 13. The CDR3 covers 17 residues.

CDR3: CASSEHRLQETQYF. The DNA for the CDR3 is TGTGCCAGCAGTGAACACAGGCTCCAAGAGACCCAGTACTTC. The chain recombines TRBV2 with TRBJ2-5; a weak D match, TRBD1 (5 bases). Germline V lookup: CDR1 SNHLY, CDR2 FYNNEI. V lost 2 bases and J 1 base, leaving 8 bases between the germline ends. The CDR3 loop spans 14 amino acids.

The chain has TRBV7-2 and TRBJ2-5; 8 nucleotides match TRBD2. V lost 7 bases, J lost 0 bases, and 4 bases stayed unmatched. The CDR3 loop spans 14 amino acids. The germline V gene has CDR1 SGHTA and CDR2 FQGNSA. The CDR3 coding sequence is TGTGCCAGCAATCCGGGGGGGTACCAAGAGACCCAGTACTTC. Translated, it gives CASNPGGYQETQYF.

The chain has TRBV28 and TRBJ1-1, with 7 bases that match TRBD1. The CDR3 spans 13 residues. J gave up 6 bases and V 6 bases, and 7 bases lay outside the gene matches. CDR1 and CDR2 (germline): MDHEN, SYDVKM. In DNA, the CDR3 is TGTGCCAGCAGGCAGGGGGTAATGGCTGAAGCTTTCTTT. This gives the protein CASRQGVMAEAFF.

The chain uses TRBV5-6 and TRBJ2-5, with 13 bases lining up with TRBD2. CDR1 SGHDT and CDR2 YYEEEE come from the germline V gene. The CDR3 has 18 residues. The V and J ends lost 1 base and 3 bases, in that order; junction bases with no gene match: 9. CDR3 sequence reads: CASSLRPAGLAGKETQYF. CDR3 nucleotide sequence: TGTGCCAGCAGCTTGAGGCCGGCGGGACTAGCGGGAAAAGAGACCCAGTACTTC.

The chain carries TRBV27 and TRBJ2-2, with D maybe TRBD1 (5 bases). Between the trimmed V and J ends, which lost 6 bases and 0 bases, there was a span of 8 bases. The CDR3 spans 14 residues. Per germline, CDR1 MNHEY and CDR2 SMNVEV (reference sequence). The CDR3: CASRRQSNTGELFF. DNA for the CDR3: TGTGCCAGCAGGCGACAGTCGAACACCGGGGAGCTGTTTTTT.

This chain uses TRBV30 with TRBJ2-3, with 7 bases aligning to TRBD1. CDR3 length equals 15 residues. Germline CDR1 and CDR2: GTSNPN and SVGIG (reference sequence). V was clipped by 3 bases and J by 0 bases; unmatched bases: 6. This CDR3 reads CAWSSDRPSTDTQYF. CDR3 sequence (DNA): TGTGCCTGGAGCTCGGACAGGCCTAGCACAGATACGCAGTATTTT.

Note on this clone: The same CDR3 can be traced to other DNA sequences in this sample. The rearrangement links TRBV6-5 to TRBJ1-5; 8 bases are shared with TRBD1. CDR1 and CDR2 (germline): MNHEY, SVGAGI. This CDR3 region has 14 residues. J lost 5 bases, V lost 6 bases, and 6 bases had no gene match. CDR3: CASSLGQGYQPQHF. Here the CDR3 DNA reads TGTGCCAGCAGCCTCGGACAGGGTTATCAGCCCCAGCATTTT.

The chain carries TRBV4-3 and TRBJ2-2; 7 nucleotides line up with TRBD1. The trim removed 3 bases at V and 5 bases at J, leaving 9 bases unmatched. Germline V gene data show CDR1 as LGHNA and CDR2 as YSLEER. This CDR3 is built from 16 residues. The CDR3 protein is CASSHRQGVSTGELFF. CDR3 in DNA: TGCGCCAGCAGCCATCGTCAGGGGGTCAGTACCGGGGAGCTGTTTTTT.

The V and J genes are TRBV7-2 and TRBJ2-6, with D possibly matching TRBD1 (6 bases). Germline CDR1 and CDR2: SGHTA and FQGNSA. This CDR3 contains 14 residues. Trimming pared 5 bases from V and 4 bases from J, leaving 9 bases between. The CDR3 nucleotides are TGTGCCAGCAGCCCAGGGGCCGGGGCCAACGTCCTGACTTTC. Translated: CASSPGAGANVLTF.

The gene calls are TRBV19 and TRBJ2-2, with 7 bases fitting TRBD1. CDR1 and CDR2 (germline): LNHDA, SQIVND (reference sequence). This CDR3 is 16 amino acids long. Trimming took 0 bases from V and 6 from J; bases not matched to a gene: 7. The CDR3 DNA reads TGTGCCAGTAGTATAGATCTAGGGGGCATCGCCGGGGAGCTGTTTTTT. The encoded protein is CASSIDLGGIAGELFF. The variable domain in full, with the rest retrieved from reference TRBV19 and TRBJ2-2, is DGGITQSPKYLFRKEGQNVTLSCEQNLNHDAMYWYRQDPGQGLRLIYYSQIVNDFQKGDIAEGYSVSREKKESFPLTVTSAQKNPTAFYLCASSIDLGGIAGELFFGEGSRLTVL.

The chain is built from TRBV18 and TRBJ1-6; D is unresolved. CDR1 and CDR2 from the germline V gene are KGHSH and LQKENI. This CDR3 comprises 15 residues. Trimming left V 4 bases short and J 9 bases short, with 16 bases between. The DNA of the CDR3 is TGTGCCAGCTCACGAGGCGACGCGTTCGGTTCACCCCTCCACTTT. This sequence encodes CASSRGDAFGSPLHF.

V gene TRBV9 combines with J gene TRBJ1-3; the D gene is possibly TRBD1 (5 bases). The CDR3 sequence is 17 residues long. From germline, CDR1 is SGDLS and CDR2 YYNGEE. Between the trimmed V and J ends, which lost 4 bases and 0 bases, there was a span of 17 bases. As DNA, the CDR3 is TGTGCCAGCAGCCCGGGCGGAGGGGCCTACTCTGGAAACACCATATATTTT. Translated, it gives CASSPGGGAYSGNTIYF.

This chain joins TRBV30 and TRBJ1-6, with 7 bases that match TRBD1. With V trimmed by 0 bases and J by 7 bases, 3 bases remained unmatched. This CDR3 comprises 14 residues. Per germline, CDR1 GTSNPN and CDR2 SVGIG (reference sequence). CDR3 DNA sequence: TGTGCCTGGAGTGTTCTGACAGGGAATTCACCCCTCCACTTT. Its protein is CAWSVLTGNSPLHF.

The gene calls are TRBV27 and TRBJ2-5; 8 positions match TRBD2. The J call may be in error: the DNA end matches TRBJ2-7 better. This CDR3 comprises 16 residues. CDR1 and CDR2 from the germline V gene are MNHEY and SMNVEV (reference sequence). Here the CDR3 DNA reads TGTGCCAGCAGTTTAAGGGAGCGGGGGCGCCCCTACGAGCAGTACTTC. Translated, it gives CASSLRERGRPYEQYF.

This clone was observed a handful of times. V is TRBV7-2 and J is TRBJ2-2; no reliable D call. The CDR3 loop spans 15 amino acids. The ends were cut back, 1 base at V and 6 bases at J, with 12 bases in the middle. CDR1 is SGHTA and CDR2 is FQGNSA in the germline V gene. In nucleotides, the CDR3 is TGTGCCAGCAGCTTAGATATCGCGCTACCCGGGGAGCTGTTTTTT. It is translated as CASSLDIALPGELFF.

The V and J genes are TRBV7-9 and TRBJ2-7; tentatively, D is TRBD2 (5 bases). Trimming took off 3 bases at V and 6 bases at J, with 9 bases between the two ends. This CDR3 is built from 12 residues. Germline V gene data show CDR1 as SEHNR and CDR2 as FQNEAQ (reference sequence). CDR3 nucleotide sequence: TGTGCCAGCAGCTTGGCTGAGGGCGAGCAGTACTTC. This translates into CASSLAEGEQYF.

The J gene is TRBJ2-2, the V gene TRBV18; 7 bases are a match to TRBD2. Germline CDR1 is KGHSH and CDR2 is LQKENI. This CDR3 is built from 17 residues. The trim removed 2 bases at V and 1 base at J, leaving 7 bases unmatched. The CDR3 is CASSPFESGVNTGELFF. DNA of the CDR3: TGTGCCAGCTCACCATTCGAAAGCGGGGTGAACACCGGGGAGCTGTTTTTT. Together with reference TRBV18 and TRBJ2-2, the CDR3 gives the full variable domain: NAGVMQNPRHLVRRRGQEARLRCSPMKGHSHVYWYRQLPEEGLKFMVYLQKENIIDESGMPKERFSAEFPKEGPSILRIQQVVRGDSAAYFCASSPFESGVNTGELFFGEGSRLTVL.

The rearrangement links TRBV9 to TRBJ2-7, with D uncertain. This CDR3 comprises 13 residues. The germline V gene encodes CDR1 SGDLS and CDR2 YYNGEE. Between the trimmed V and J ends, which lost 2 bases and 0 bases, there was a span of 6 bases. The CDR3 coding sequence is TGTGCCAGCAGCGTCTCGTCCTCCTACGAGCAGTACTTC. Protein: CASSVSSSYEQYF.

This clone was counted between two and nine times. The V call is TRBV27, the J call TRBJ2-6; D is perhaps TRBD1 (5 bases). The V gene lost 4 bases and the J gene lost 6 bases, with 16 bases spanning the gap. From germline, CDR1 is MNHEY and CDR2 SMNVEV (reference sequence). This CDR3 region has 16 residues. The CDR3, as DNA: TGTGCCAGCAGTTCCCCTCCACAGGATCCGGCCAACGTCCTGACTTTC. Translating it yields CASSSPPQDPANVLTF.

V is TRBV7-2 and J is TRBJ2-3; perhaps TRBD2 as D (6 bases). The V end lost 1 base, the J end lost 2 bases, and 10 bases lay between the germline ends. The CDR3 extends over 15 amino acids. CDR1 and CDR2 (germline): SGHTA, FQGNSA. The CDR3 sequence: CASSLDSGNTDTQYF. In nucleotides, the CDR3 is TGTGCCAGCAGCTTAGATAGCGGAAACACAGATACGCAGTATTTT.